A single sample is the source of the 23 T cell receptor beta chains below, sequenced in a study of T cell repertoires in aging, cancer and after chemotherapy. Multiplex touch-down PCR with TRB-A/B primers amplified rearranged V-D-J TRB sequences. TCRdb reanalysed the multiplex PCR reads using MiXCR and keeps one entry per CDR3 protein. The sample has roughly 6,600 distinct CDR3 sequences; about 20% are singletons. Peripheral blood genomic DNA, not sorted cells or RNA, was the template. Material for sequencing was blood. The receptor set was obtained from a human donor with a blood cancer.

This clonotype is a singleton in its sample. The chain couples TRBV5-4 to TRBJ1-6; weak D call: TRBD1 (5 bases). The length of the CDR3 is 15 residues. V was pared by 7 bases and J by 10 bases, with 21 bases between. Germline V gene sequence: CDR1 SGHNT, CDR2 YYREEE (reference sequence). The CDR3 loop is CASSQGEAPKSPLHF. The CDR3 DNA sequence: TGTGCCAGCTCCCAAGGGGAGGCCCCGAAATCACCCCTCCACTTT.

This clonotype was detected a few times. This chain links TRBV7-2 with TRBJ2-1; 14 nucleotides agree with TRBD2. The V and J ends lost 4 bases and 7 bases, in that order; junction bases with no gene match: 6. The length of the CDR3 is 16 residues. Germline assignment: CDR1 SGHTA and CDR2 FQGNSA. The CDR3 here is CASSSPGLAGENEQFF. The CDR3 nucleotides are TGTGCCAGCAGCTCGCCGGGACTAGCGGGAGAAAATGAGCAGTTCTTC. Full variable domain (outside the CDR3, taken from reference TRBV7-2 and TRBJ2-1): GAGVSQSPSNKVTEKGKDVELRCDPISGHTALYWYRQSLGQGLEFLIYFQGNSAPDKSGLPSDRFSAERTGGSVSTLTIQRTQQEDSAVYLCASSSPGLAGENEQFFGPGTRLTVL.

This clonotype showed up just a few times. The V and J genes are TRBV28 and TRBJ2-5; D uncertain. The CDR3 contains 16 residues. Trimming removed 7 bases from V and 10 bases from J, with 28 bases in between. Germline V gene sequence: CDR1 MDHEN, CDR2 SYDVKM. The CDR3 spells CASNTIISDEVPGQYF. CDR3 sequence (DNA): TGTGCCAGCAACACTATCATCTCGGACGAGGTGCCTGGCCAGTACTTC.

This clonotype ranks as medium-sized. The CDR3 reads CASSPSRGTVGYTF. In DNA, the CDR3 is TGTGCCAGTAGTCCATCCAGGGGAACGGTTGGCTACACCTTC. The chain employs TRBV19 and TRBJ1-2; a possible D gene is TRBD1 (6 bases). The CDR3 has 14 residues. CDR1 LNHDA and CDR2 SQIVND come from the germline V gene (reference sequence). V was pared by 5 bases and J by 7 bases, with 17 bases between.

Within the sample, this clonotype is medium-sized. The chain links TRBV6-5 to TRBJ1-4, with 7 nucleotides matching TRBD1. The length of the CDR3 is 18 residues. The germline V gene has CDR1 MNHEY and CDR2 SVGAGI. Losses at the gene ends were 0 bases for V and 3 bases for J; bases not matched to a gene: 10. Here the CDR3 reads CASSYSGQGGGPNEKLFF. As DNA, the CDR3 is TGTGCCAGCAGTTACTCGGGGCAGGGGGGGGGGCCTAATGAAAAACTGTTTTTT.

By frequency in the sample, this clonotype is medium-sized (0.01 to 0.1%). The chain couples TRBV7-2 to TRBJ2-7; TRBD2 aligns across 7 bases. J lost 7 bases, V lost 0 bases, and 12 bases had no gene match. CDR1 is SGHTA and CDR2 is FQGNSA in the germline V gene. This CDR3 is 16 amino acids long. The CDR3 spells CASSLAGSREPREQYF. CDR3 DNA sequence: TGTGCCAGCAGCTTAGCTGGGTCGCGGGAGCCTAGAGAGCAGTACTTC.

This clonotype has only a few counts. The chain joins TRBV7-2 to TRBJ2-3; no clear D gene. Trimming removed 7 bases at V and 2 bases at J, with 13 bases between. The CDR3 length is 14 residues. Germline lookup yields CDR1 SGHTA and CDR2 FQGNSA. CDR3: CASTVDRYTDTQYF. CDR3 DNA: TGTGCCAGCACCGTAGATAGGTACACAGATACGCAGTATTTT.

By proportion, this clonotype is medium-sized. This chain joins TRBV29-1 and TRBJ1-2; tentative D call: TRBD1 (5 bases). Germline CDR1 is SQVTM and CDR2 is ANQGSEA. V shed 3 bases and J shed 6 bases, with 14 bases lying between them. The CDR3 runs to 13 residues. The CDR3 DNA reads TGCAGCGTTGAGTTTCCGGGAGGGGATGGCTACACCTTC. This translates into CSVEFPGGDGYTF.

This clonotype was counted only a few times. The genes are TRBV20-1 and TRBJ2-1, with TRBD1 matching 8 bases. The CDR3 length is 13 residues. The ends lost 5 bases at V and 7 bases at J; junction bases unmatched: 7. The germline V gene has CDR1 DFQATT and CDR2 SNEGSKA (reference sequence). The CDR3 sequence is CSADRGGENEQFF. CDR3 nucleotides: TGCAGTGCTGACAGGGGTGGGGAGAATGAGCAGTTCTTC.

This clonotype showed up just a few times. The rearrangement uses TRBV20-1 and TRBJ1-1; 8 nucleotides align to TRBD1. The junction had 6 bases not matched to a gene; V was cut back by 2 bases and J by 4 bases. The CDR3 contains 14 residues. CDR1 and CDR2 from the germline V gene are DFQATT and SNEGSKA (reference sequence). CDR3: CSARTADRATEAFF. In nucleotides, the CDR3 is TGCAGTGCTAGAACAGCGGACAGGGCCACTGAAGCTTTCTTT.

The chain uses TRBV5-4 and TRBJ2-3; a weak D match, TRBD1 (6 bases). Germline V gene lookup returns CDR1 SGHNT and CDR2 YYREEE (reference sequence). CDR3 length equals 14 residues. The V gene lost 0 bases and the J gene lost 4 bases, with 9 bases spanning the gap. The CDR3 loop is CASSLARTADTQYF. The CDR3 coding sequence is TGTGCCAGCAGCTTGGCTAGGACAGCAGATACGCAGTATTTT.

This chain joins TRBV7-9 and TRBJ1-6, with D perhaps matching TRBD1 (5 bases). The CDR3 contains 13 residues. The V and J ends lost 1 base and 8 bases respectively, with 6 bases between them. CDR1 SEHNR and CDR2 FQNEAQ come from the germline V gene (reference sequence). CDR3: CASSLVGDSPLHF. The DNA of the CDR3 is TGTGCCAGCAGCTTAGTGGGGGATTCACCCCTCCACTTT.

This clonotype is deemed medium-sized. The chain joins TRBV19 to TRBJ2-7; a possible D gene is TRBD1 (6 bases). This CDR3 has 15 amino acids. Per germline, CDR1 LNHDA and CDR2 SQIVND (reference sequence). Trimming removed 4 bases at V and 0 bases at J, with 13 bases between. The CDR3 sequence is CASSTETGFSYEQYF. The CDR3 bases are TGTGCCAGTAGTACGGAGACAGGATTCTCCTACGAGCAGTACTTC.

By its share, this clonotype is medium-sized. The chain recombines TRBV29-1 with TRBJ2-1, with a tentative D call TRBD2 (6 bases). CDR1 and CDR2 (germline): SQVTM, ANQGSEA. The CDR3 contains 15 residues. Trimming shortened V by 8 bases and J by 4 bases, and 21 bases separated the two germline ends. DNA for the CDR3: TGCAGCTTAATTCATCCTGGCGGGAAATACAATGAGCAGTTCTTC. Its protein is CSLIHPGGKYNEQFF.

The chain joins TRBV7-9 to TRBJ2-5; possible D gene TRBD2, 6 bases. CDR1 and CDR2 from the germline V gene are SEHNR and FQNEAQ (reference sequence). Trimming took off 5 bases at V and 5 bases at J, with 15 bases between the two ends. The CDR3 length is 14 residues. The CDR3 sequence is CASSQWEEVETQYF. CDR3 sequence (DNA): TGTGCCAGCAGCCAGTGGGAGGAAGTGGAGACCCAGTACTTC.

This clonotype is medium-sized. This chain uses TRBV15 with TRBJ2-5, with 7 positions matching TRBD1. Germline values: CDR1 LNHNV, CDR2 YYDKDF (reference sequence). The CDR3 consists of 18 residues. Losses at the gene ends were 1 base for V and 3 bases for J; bases not matched to a gene: 14. CDR3 in amino acids: CATSRAALYRGGKETQYF. As DNA, the CDR3 is TGTGCCACCAGCAGAGCCGCCCTTTACAGGGGCGGTAAAGAGACCCAGTACTTC.

This clonotype has only a few counts. The V call is TRBV20-1, the J call TRBJ2-7; D is possibly TRBD2 (6 bases). The germline V gene has CDR1 DFQATT and CDR2 SNEGSKA (reference sequence). The CDR3 is 15 residues long. Trimming took off 5 bases at V and 2 bases at J, with 19 bases between the two ends. CDR3 in amino acids: CSAEPAGGAAYEQYF. The CDR3, as DNA: TGCAGTGCTGAACCCGCCGGCGGGGCTGCCTACGAGCAGTACTTC.

V gene TRBV10-3 combines with J gene TRBJ1-2; D is perhaps TRBD1 (5 bases). There are 14 residues in the CDR3. V was clipped by 3 bases and J by 3 bases, with 11 bases between them. Germline assignment: CDR1 ENHRY and CDR2 SYGVKD. CDR3 DNA sequence: TGTGCCATCAGTGACGAGGGGTATGACTATGGCTACACCTTC. It encodes CAISDEGYDYGYTF.

This chain links TRBV19 with TRBJ1-1, with D possibly matching TRBD1 (6 bases). The CDR3 loop spans 16 amino acids. The germline gives CDR1 LNHDA, CDR2 SQIVND (reference sequence). Trimming stripped 6 bases from V and 2 bases from J, with 19 bases between. The CDR3 DNA is TGTGCCAGTAGCTTTGACAGGAACAGGGCTAACACTGAAGCTTTCTTT. Its protein is CASSFDRNRANTEAFF.

This clonotype is medium-sized by share. The V gene is TRBV24-1, the J gene TRBJ1-6, with D perhaps TRBD1 (5 bases). The CDR3 has 15 residues. V was cut by 4 bases and J by 10 bases, with 16 bases left in between. Germline V lookup: CDR1 KGHDR, CDR2 SFDVKD. CDR3 sequence reads: CATSEGGRTESPLHF. The CDR3 region has the DNA TGTGCCACCAGTGAGGGGGGGAGAACGGAATCACCCCTCCACTTT.

This clonotype is medium-sized. CDR3 amino acids: CAITDTSGSSDTQYF. The DNA for the CDR3 is TGTGCCATCACCGATACTAGCGGGAGTTCAGATACGCAGTATTTT. This chain uses TRBV10-3 with TRBJ2-3; the match to TRBD2 covers 11 bases. V lost 7 bases and J lost 4; bases outside the gene matches: 7. Per the germline V gene, CDR1 is ENHRY and CDR2 is SYGVKD. The CDR3 loop spans 15 amino acids.

By sample fraction, this clonotype is medium-sized. The genes are TRBV20-1 and TRBJ2-7; D is unresolved. V lost 6 bases to trimming and J lost 1 base, with 19 bases between them. CDR3 length equals 15 residues. CDR1 is DFQATT, CDR2 SNEGSKA, per germline (reference sequence). The CDR3 sequence is CSARPVDILSYEQYF. CDR3 DNA: TGCAGTGCAAGGCCCGTAGACATTCTTTCCTACGAGCAGTACTTC.

This clonotype was seen only a few times. This chain joins TRBV5-1 and TRBJ2-3; 8 bases are shared with TRBD2. The germline V gene has CDR1 SGHRS and CDR2 YFSETQ. V trimming: 4 bases; J trimming: 0 bases; junction bases outside the gene matches: 4. The CDR3 extends over 15 amino acids. CDR3 region: CASSLTSGSTDTQYF. The CDR3 region has the DNA TGCGCCAGCAGCCTAACTAGCGGAAGCACAGATACGCAGTATTTT.